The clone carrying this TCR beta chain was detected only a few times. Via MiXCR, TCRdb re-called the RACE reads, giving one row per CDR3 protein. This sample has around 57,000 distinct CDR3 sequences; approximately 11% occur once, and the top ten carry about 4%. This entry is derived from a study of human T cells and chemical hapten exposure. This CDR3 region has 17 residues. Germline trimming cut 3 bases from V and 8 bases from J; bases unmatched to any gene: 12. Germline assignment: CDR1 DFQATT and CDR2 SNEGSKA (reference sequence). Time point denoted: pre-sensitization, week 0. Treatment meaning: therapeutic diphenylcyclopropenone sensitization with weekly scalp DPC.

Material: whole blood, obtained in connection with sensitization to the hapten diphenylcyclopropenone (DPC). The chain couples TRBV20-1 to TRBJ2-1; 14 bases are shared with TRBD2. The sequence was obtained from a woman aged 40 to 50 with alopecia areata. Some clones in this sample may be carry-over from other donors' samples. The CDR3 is CSASRLTGTSGGDEQFF. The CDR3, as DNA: TGCAGTGCTAGCCGCCTCACCGGGACTAGCGGGGGCGATGAGCAGTTCTTC.